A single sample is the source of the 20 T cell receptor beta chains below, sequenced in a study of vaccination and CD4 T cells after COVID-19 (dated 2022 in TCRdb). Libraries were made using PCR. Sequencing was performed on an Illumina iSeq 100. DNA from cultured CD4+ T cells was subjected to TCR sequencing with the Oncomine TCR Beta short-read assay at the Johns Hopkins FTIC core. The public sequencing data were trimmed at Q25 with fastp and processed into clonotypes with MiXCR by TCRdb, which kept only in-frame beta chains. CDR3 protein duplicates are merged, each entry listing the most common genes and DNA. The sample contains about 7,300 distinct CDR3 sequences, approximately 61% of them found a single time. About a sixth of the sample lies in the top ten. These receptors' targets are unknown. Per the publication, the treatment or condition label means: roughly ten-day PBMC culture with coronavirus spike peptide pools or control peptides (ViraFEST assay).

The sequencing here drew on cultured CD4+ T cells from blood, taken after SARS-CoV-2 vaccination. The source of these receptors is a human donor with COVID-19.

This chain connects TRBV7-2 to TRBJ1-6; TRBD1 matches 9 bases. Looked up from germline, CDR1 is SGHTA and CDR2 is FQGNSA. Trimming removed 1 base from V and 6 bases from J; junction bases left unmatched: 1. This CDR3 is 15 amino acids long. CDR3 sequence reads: CASSLGTGANSPLHF. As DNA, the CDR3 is TGTGCCAGCAGCTTAGGGACAGGGGCTAATTCACCCCTCCACTTT.

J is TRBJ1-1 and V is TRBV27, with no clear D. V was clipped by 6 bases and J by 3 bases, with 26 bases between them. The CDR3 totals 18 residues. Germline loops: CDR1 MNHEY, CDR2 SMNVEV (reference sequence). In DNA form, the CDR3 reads TGTGCCAGCAGCCCCGGGAAATTCGTGGGTGGTGGGTACACTGAAGCTTTCTTT. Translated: CASSPGKFVGGGYTEAFF.

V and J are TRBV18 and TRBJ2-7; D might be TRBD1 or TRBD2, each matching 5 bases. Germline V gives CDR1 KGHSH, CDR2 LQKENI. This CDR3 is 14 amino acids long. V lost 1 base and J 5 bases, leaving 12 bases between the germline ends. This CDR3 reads CASSPQGSLDEQYF. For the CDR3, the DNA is TGTGCCAGCTCACCACAGGGGAGCCTGGACGAGCAGTACTTC. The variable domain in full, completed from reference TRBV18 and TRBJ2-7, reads NAGVMQNPRHLVRRRGQEARLRCSPMKGHSHVYWYRQLPEEGLKFMVYLQKENIIDESGMPKERFSAEFPKEGPSILRIQQVVRGDSAAYFCASSPQGSLDEQYFGPGTRLTVT.

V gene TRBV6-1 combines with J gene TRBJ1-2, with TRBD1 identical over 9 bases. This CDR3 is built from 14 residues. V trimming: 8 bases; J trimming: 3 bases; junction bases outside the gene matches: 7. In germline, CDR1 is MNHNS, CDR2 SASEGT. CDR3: CASGPQGAHYGYTF. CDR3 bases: TGTGCCAGCGGCCCACAGGGGGCACACTATGGCTACACCTTC.

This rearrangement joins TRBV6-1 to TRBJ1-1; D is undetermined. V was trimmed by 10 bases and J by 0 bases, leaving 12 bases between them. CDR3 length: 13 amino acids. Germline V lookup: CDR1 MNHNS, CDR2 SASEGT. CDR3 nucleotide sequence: TGTGCCACAGGAAGAGCCCTGAACACTGAAGCTTTCTTT. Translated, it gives CATGRALNTEAFF.

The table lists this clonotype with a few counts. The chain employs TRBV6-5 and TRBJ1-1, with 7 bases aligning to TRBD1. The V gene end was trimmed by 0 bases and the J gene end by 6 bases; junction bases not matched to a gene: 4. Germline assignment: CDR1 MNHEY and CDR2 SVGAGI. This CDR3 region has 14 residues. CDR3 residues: CASSYSTGASEAFF. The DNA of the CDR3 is TGTGCCAGCAGTTACTCAACAGGGGCCTCTGAAGCTTTCTTT.

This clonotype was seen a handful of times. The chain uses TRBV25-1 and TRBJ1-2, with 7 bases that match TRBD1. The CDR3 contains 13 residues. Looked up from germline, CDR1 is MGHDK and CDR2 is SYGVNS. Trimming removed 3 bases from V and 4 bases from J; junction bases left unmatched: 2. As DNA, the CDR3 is TGTGCCAGCAGTGAGGGACAGTTCTATGGCTACACCTTC. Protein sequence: CASSEGQFYGYTF.

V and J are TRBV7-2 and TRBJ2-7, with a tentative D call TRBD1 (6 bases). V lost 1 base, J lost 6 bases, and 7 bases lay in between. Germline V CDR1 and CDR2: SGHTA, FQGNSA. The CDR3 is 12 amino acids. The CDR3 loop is CASSLEGVEQYF. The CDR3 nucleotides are TGTGCCAGCAGCTTAGAGGGGGTCGAGCAGTACTTC.

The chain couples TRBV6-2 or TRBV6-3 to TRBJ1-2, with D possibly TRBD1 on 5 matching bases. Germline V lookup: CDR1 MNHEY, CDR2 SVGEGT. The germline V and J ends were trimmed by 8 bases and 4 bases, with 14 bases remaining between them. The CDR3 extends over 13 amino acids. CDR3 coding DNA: TGTGCCAGCCGTTCGGGGCTCGGCTATGGCTACACCTTC. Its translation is CASRSGLGYGYTF.

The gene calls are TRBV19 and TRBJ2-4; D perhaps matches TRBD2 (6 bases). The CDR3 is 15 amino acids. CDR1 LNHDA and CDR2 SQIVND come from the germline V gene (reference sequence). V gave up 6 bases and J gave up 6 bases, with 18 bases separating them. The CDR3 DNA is TGTGCCAGTAGCCCGGGGCAGGAGGGTTTAAACATTCAGTACTTC. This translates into CASSPGQEGLNIQYF.

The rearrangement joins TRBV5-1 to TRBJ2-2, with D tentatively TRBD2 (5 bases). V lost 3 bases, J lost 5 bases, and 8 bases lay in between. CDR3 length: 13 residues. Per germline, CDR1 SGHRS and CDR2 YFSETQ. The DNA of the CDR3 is TGCGCCAGCAGCTCTCGGGAAACCGGGGAGCTGTTTTTT. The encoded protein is CASSSRETGELFF.

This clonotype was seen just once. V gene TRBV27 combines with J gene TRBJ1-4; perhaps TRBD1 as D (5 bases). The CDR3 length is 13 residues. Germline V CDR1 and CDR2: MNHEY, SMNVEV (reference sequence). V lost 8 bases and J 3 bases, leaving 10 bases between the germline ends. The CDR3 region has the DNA TGTGCCAGCGAGGGGTGGTCTAATGAAAAACTGTTTTTT. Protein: CASEGWSNEKLFF. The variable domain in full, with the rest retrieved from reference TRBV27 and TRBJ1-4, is EAQVTQNPRYLITVTGKKLTVTCSQNMNHEYMSWYRQDPGLGLRQIYYSMNVEVTDKGDVPEGYKVSRKEKRNFPLILESPSPNQTSLYFCASEGWSNEKLFFGSGTQLSVL.

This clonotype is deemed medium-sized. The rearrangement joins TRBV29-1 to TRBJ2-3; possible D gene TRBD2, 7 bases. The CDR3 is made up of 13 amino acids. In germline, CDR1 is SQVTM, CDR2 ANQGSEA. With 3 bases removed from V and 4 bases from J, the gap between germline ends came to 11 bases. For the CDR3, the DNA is TGCAGCGTTGACGCGGGGGCCCCAGATACGCAGTATTTT. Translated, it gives CSVDAGAPDTQYF.

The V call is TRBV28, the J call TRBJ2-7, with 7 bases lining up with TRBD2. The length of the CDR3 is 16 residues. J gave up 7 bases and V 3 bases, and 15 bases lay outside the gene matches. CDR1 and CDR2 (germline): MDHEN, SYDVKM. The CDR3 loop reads CASSFALIERGREQYF. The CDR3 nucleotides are TGTGCCAGCAGTTTTGCACTTATAGAGCGGGGCCGGGAGCAGTACTTC.

CDR3: CASSQQTGYEQYF. In DNA, the CDR3 is TGCGCCAGCAGCCAACAGACAGGTTACGAGCAGTACTTC. This chain links TRBV4-1 with TRBJ2-7, with D possibly being TRBD1 (6 bases). CDR1 and CDR2 (germline): MGHRA, YSYEKL. The CDR3 is made up of 13 amino acids. V was cut by 2 bases and J by 4 bases, with 9 bases left in between.

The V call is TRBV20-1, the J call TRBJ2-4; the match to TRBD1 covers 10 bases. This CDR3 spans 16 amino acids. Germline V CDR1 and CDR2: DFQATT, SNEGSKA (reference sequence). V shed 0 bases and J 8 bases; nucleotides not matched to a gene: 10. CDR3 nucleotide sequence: TGCAGTGCTAGAGACCCCGGGACAGGGGACAATGACATTCAGTACTTC. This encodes CSARDPGTGDNDIQYF.

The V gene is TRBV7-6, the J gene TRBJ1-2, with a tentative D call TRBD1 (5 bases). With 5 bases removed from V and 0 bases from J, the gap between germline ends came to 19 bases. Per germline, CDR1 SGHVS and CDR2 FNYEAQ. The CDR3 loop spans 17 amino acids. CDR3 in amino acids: CASSRDSTQLANYGYTF. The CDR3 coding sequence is TGTGCCAGCAGCCGCGACAGTACACAGTTAGCTAACTATGGCTACACCTTC.

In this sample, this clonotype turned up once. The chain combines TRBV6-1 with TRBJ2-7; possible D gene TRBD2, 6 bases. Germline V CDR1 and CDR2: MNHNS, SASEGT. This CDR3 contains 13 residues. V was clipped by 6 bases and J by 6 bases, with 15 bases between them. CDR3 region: CASRDWGGGEQYF. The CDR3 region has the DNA TGTGCCAGCAGAGACTGGGGAGGAGGCGAGCAGTACTTC.

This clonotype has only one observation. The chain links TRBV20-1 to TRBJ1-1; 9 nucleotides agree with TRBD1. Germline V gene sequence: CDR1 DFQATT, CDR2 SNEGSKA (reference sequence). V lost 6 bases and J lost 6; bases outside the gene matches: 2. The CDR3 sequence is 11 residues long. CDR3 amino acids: CSADRGSEAFF. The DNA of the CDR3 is TGCAGTGCCGACAGGGGGTCTGAAGCTTTCTTT.

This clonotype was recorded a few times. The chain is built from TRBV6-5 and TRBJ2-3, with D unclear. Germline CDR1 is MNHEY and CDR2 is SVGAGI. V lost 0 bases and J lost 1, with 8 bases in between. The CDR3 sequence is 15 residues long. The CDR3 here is CASSYSMVGTDTQYF. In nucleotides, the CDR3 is TGTGCCAGCAGTTACTCGATGGTGGGCACAGATACGCAGTATTTT.